This TCR beta chain was profiled in a study of blood T cell repertoires in COVID-19. Study at large: Italy, Spain and the United States were the sources of the convalescent and acute COVID-19 samples. Sample material is recorded as cDNA or gDNA derived from T cells, B-cell-depleted T cells, or PBMCs.

The CDR3 loop spans 16 amino acids. Germline V gene lookup returns CDR1 SGHTS and CDR2 YDEGEE. V lost 0 bases, J lost 5 bases, and 5 bases stayed unmatched. In the original analysis: The assay estimated nucleated cells by amplifying reference gene primers. Generated by immunoSEQ multiplex PCR, the TCRdb table keeps only in-frame clones and is missing some. V, J and clone size were drawn from that table, and D and trimming were deduced from the DNA. The sample yields roughly 30,000 clones, approximately 84% seen once. The receptor comes from an older woman with acute or convalescent COVID-19. The chain is built from TRBV5-8 and TRBJ2-5, with TRBD2 identical over 12 bases. The source material was peripheral blood. The CDR3 nucleotides read TGTGCCAGCAGCTTGGAACTAGCGGGGGGCATGGAGACCCAGTACTTC. It codes for CASSLELAGGMETQYF.